A single TCR beta chain is shown here with its context. The antigen is not known. The junction shows a germline mismatch at one end, possibly a read error. TCRdb's table, derived via immunoSEQ multiplex PCR, lists solely in-frame clones and lacks some. In the table there are more than 4,000 clones, 70% to 90% of which are singletons. These data belong to a study of STAT5B mutations in CD4+ large granular lymphocyte leukemia. Overall study findings and caveats: Patient CD4-sorted repertoires looked more clonal than healthy CD4+ repertoires, even without putative leukemic clones. Of heterogeneous patient samples, only six or seven CD4-sorted ones were compared for clonality. TRBV06-family usage was enriched in top patient clones (8/27) versus controls (2/35).

The germline V gene encodes CDR1 SGHNT and CDR2 YENEEA. CDR3 length: 16 amino acids. The rearrangement uses TRBV11-3 and TRBJ2-7; D may be TRBD2 (6 bases). What was sequenced was PBMCs. The sequence derives from a man in his forties with CD4+ T-cell large granular lymphocyte leukemia. CDR3 coding DNA: TGTGCCGGCAGCTCCTACGCGGGACCGAAGGGCTACGAGCAGTACTTC. Translation gives CAGSSYAGPKGYEQYF.